One and the same sample provided the 20 T cell receptor beta chains below, sequenced in a study of blood T cell repertoires in COVID-19. Assay: immunoSEQ multiplex PCR; the TCRdb copy retains only in-frame clones and omits some. The sample consists of around 150,000 clones, 60% to 85% of them appearing once. Sequencing was done on a sample of peripheral blood. Receptor source: a man between 50 and 59 years old with acute or convalescent COVID-19.

This chain joins TRBV29-1 and TRBJ1-1; no clear D gene. The CDR3 covers 11 residues. V was cut by 6 bases and J by 3 bases, with 8 bases left in between. Per the germline V gene, CDR1 is SQVTM and CDR2 is ANQGSEA. The DNA for the CDR3 is TGCAGCGTCACGGACTACACTGAAGCTTTCTTT. Translating it yields CSVTDYTEAFF.

The V and J genes are TRBV12-5 and TRBJ1-1, with D maybe TRBD1 (5 bases). Per the germline V gene, CDR1 is LGHNT and CDR2 is FRNRAP. There are 17 residues in the CDR3. Trimming removed 0 bases at V and 0 bases at J, with 14 bases between. CDR3 sequence: CASGLVPWGEVNTEAFF. The CDR3 nucleotides read TGTGCTAGTGGTTTGGTACCCTGGGGCGAGGTGAACACTGAAGCTTTCTTT.

Only one count was recorded for this clone. The chain recombines TRBV3-1 (or the pseudogene TRBV3-2) with TRBJ1-3; 8 bases line up with TRBD1. Germline V gene lookup returns CDR1 LGHDT and CDR2 YNNKEL (reference sequence). After removal of 5 bases from V and 6 bases from J, the junction contained 6 bases not matched to a gene. The CDR3 totals 14 residues. The CDR3 sequence: CASSNDRGLNTIYF. The CDR3 coding sequence is TGTGCCAGCAGCAACGACAGGGGCTTAAACACCATATATTTT.

For the CDR3, the DNA is TGTGCCAGCAGCCCCGGGACTAGCGACCAAGAGACCCAGTACTTC. Translation: CASSPGTSDQETQYF. The chain links TRBV6-2 or TRBV6-3 to TRBJ2-5; 10 positions match TRBD2. CDR3 size: 15 residues. J was trimmed by 0 bases and V by 6 bases; bases with no gene match: 4. Per germline, CDR1 MNHEY and CDR2 SVGEGT.

This clone was observed once. V and J are TRBV5-1 and TRBJ1-4; tentatively, D is TRBD1 (6 bases). Trimming took off 0 bases at V and 7 bases at J, with 13 bases between the two ends. The CDR3 has 15 amino acids. Germline CDR1 reads SGHRS; CDR2 reads YFSETQ. The CDR3 nucleotides are TGCGCCAGCAGCTTGGGGCTTCAGGGGACTGAAAAACTGTTTTTT. Its protein product is CASSLGLQGTEKLFF. Full variable domain (remainder filled in from reference TRBV5-1 and TRBJ1-4): KAGVTQTPRYLIKTRGQQVTLSCSPISGHRSVSWYQQTPGQGLQFLFEYFSETQRNKGNFPGRFSGRQFSNSRSEMNVSTLELGDSALYLCASSLGLQGTEKLFFGSGTQLSVL.

This clone has at least ten counts. J is TRBJ1-6 and V is TRBV5-8; 11 bases map to TRBD1. Per germline, CDR1 SGHTS and CDR2 YDEGEE. The V and J ends lost 1 base and 6 bases, in that order; junction bases with no gene match: 3. This CDR3 comprises 16 residues. CDR3 in amino acids: CASSLRTGGGNSPLHF. As DNA, the CDR3 is TGTGCCAGCAGCTTGAGGACAGGGGGCGGTAATTCACCCCTCCACTTT.

The genes are TRBV21-1 and TRBJ1-5. TRBV21-1 is shown as a pseudogene. This CDR3 spans 16 amino acids. CDR3 in DNA: TGTGCCAGCAGCAAAATCACGGGGGGTAGCAATCAGCCCCAGCATTTT. Translation: CASSKITGGSNQPQHF.

The chain recombines TRBV20-1 with TRBJ2-3, with 8 nucleotides matching TRBD2. This CDR3 spans 14 amino acids. Unmatched junction bases numbered 5, after V lost 3 bases and J lost 3 bases. The V gene's germline CDR1 is DFQATT and CDR2 SNEGSKA (reference sequence). CDR3 sequence (DNA): TGCAGTGCTAGTCGGGGGGGTGGTACAGATACGCAGTATTTT. The encoded protein is CSASRGGGTDTQYF.

In its sample, this clone was seen a few times. The gene calls are TRBV3-1 (or the pseudogene TRBV3-2) and TRBJ1-6; a possible D gene is TRBD1 (5 bases). The germline V gene has CDR1 LGHDT and CDR2 YNNKEL (reference sequence). This CDR3 is built from 15 residues. The ends were cut back, 1 base at V and 11 bases at J, with 15 bases in the middle. Here the CDR3 reads CASSQVVTGAAPLHF. For the CDR3, the DNA is TGTGCCAGCAGCCAAGTTGTAACAGGCGCAGCACCCCTCCACTTT.

The chain recombines TRBV19 with TRBJ2-3, with 9 positions matching TRBD2. The CDR3 is 17 residues long. Germline V gene data show CDR1 as LNHDA and CDR2 as SQIVND (reference sequence). V shed 3 bases and J 2 bases; nucleotides not matched to a gene: 9. CDR3 DNA sequence: TGTGCCAGTAGTATTAAGAGCGGGGGGCCGATCACAGATACGCAGTATTTT. It encodes CASSIKSGGPITDTQYF.

This clone was picked up one time. The chain joins TRBV3-1 (or the pseudogene TRBV3-2) to TRBJ1-6; no definite D call. CDR1 and CDR2 from the germline V gene are LGHDT and YNNKEL (reference sequence). Trimming shortened V by 0 bases and J by 7 bases, and 7 bases separated the two germline ends. The CDR3 runs to 14 residues. The DNA for the CDR3 is TGTGCCAGCAGCCAAGACAGGCAAAATTCACCCCTCCACTTT. This encodes CASSQDRQNSPLHF.

This clone was detected once. The rearrangement links TRBV12-5 to TRBJ1-3; no clear D gene. This CDR3 is 15 amino acids long. V was shortened by 3 bases and J by 0 bases, with 9 bases between the two germline ends. Germline V gene lookup returns CDR1 LGHNT and CDR2 FRNRAP. CDR3 nucleotide sequence: TGTGCTAGTGGTTTAGACGGCGGCTCTGGAAACACCATATATTTT. Translated, it gives CASGLDGGSGNTIYF.

This chain links TRBV9 with TRBJ1-1; 10 nucleotides match TRBD1. Germline values: CDR1 SGDLS, CDR2 YYNGEE. V was pared by 0 bases and J by 1 base, with 6 bases of the junction left unmatched. The CDR3 spans 17 residues. The CDR3, as DNA: TGTGCCAGCAGCGTAGCGGGACAGGGGTTTGGGAACACTGAAGCTTTCTTT. Its translation: CASSVAGQGFGNTEAFF.

The chain links TRBV11-2 to TRBJ2-4; 8 bases are shared with TRBD2. V dropped 1 base and J dropped 0; count of bases not matched to a gene: 5. CDR3 length: 17 amino acids. Germline V gene sequence: CDR1 SGHAT, CDR2 FQNNGV. CDR3 bases: TGTGCCAGCAGCTTAGTTCGGGGGGGACTAGCCAAAAACATTCAGTACTTC. Translation gives CASSLVRGGLAKNIQYF.

The gene calls are TRBV6-5 and TRBJ1-5; the match to TRBD1 covers 8 bases. Germline V CDR1 and CDR2: MNHEY, SVGAGI. CDR3 size: 15 residues. J was trimmed by 6 bases and V by 6 bases; bases with no gene match: 10. The CDR3 spells CASRPGQGGFQPQHF. CDR3 nucleotide sequence: TGTGCCAGCAGACCCGGACAGGGAGGCTTTCAGCCCCAGCATTTT.

The chain links TRBV2 to TRBJ1-2; possible D gene TRBD1, 6 bases. This CDR3 contains 14 residues. Germline CDR1 and CDR2: SNHLY and FYNNEI. Trimming took 6 bases from V and 3 from J, leaving 14 bases between them. The chain's CDR3 is CASSKNRDHYGYTF. The DNA for the CDR3 is TGTGCCAGCAGCAAAAACAGGGATCACTATGGCTACACCTTC.

The rearrangement uses TRBV6-5 and TRBJ2-5; D unclear. The CDR3 contains 15 residues. Germline values: CDR1 MNHEY, CDR2 SVGAGI. V lost 0 bases and J 5 bases, leaving 13 bases between the germline ends. CDR3 residues: CASSYSHRSRETQYF. The CDR3 coding sequence is TGTGCCAGCAGTTACTCTCACCGCTCCCGGGAGACCCAGTACTTC.

The chain joins TRBV11-3 to TRBJ2-2, with a tentative D call TRBD1 (5 bases). Trimming shortened V by 5 bases and J by 7 bases, and 8 bases separated the two germline ends. Germline V lookup: CDR1 SGHNT, CDR2 YENEEA. The CDR3 has 12 amino acids. The CDR3 sequence is CASSQGGGELFF. CDR3 coding DNA: TGTGCCAGCAGCCAGGGCGGCGGGGAGCTGTTTTTT.

This chain uses TRBV5-6 with TRBJ1-6, with a weak D call TRBD1 (5 bases). Trimming pared 5 bases from V and 0 bases from J, leaving 15 bases between. Germline values: CDR1 SGHDT, CDR2 YYEEEE. The CDR3 length is 17 residues. The CDR3 loop reads CASSMDGQGSYNSPLHF. As DNA, the CDR3 is TGTGCCAGCAGTATGGACGGTCAGGGCTCCTATAATTCACCCCTCCACTTT.

The chain is built from TRBV2 and TRBJ2-5; D perhaps matches TRBD2 (6 bases). The CDR3 is made up of 14 amino acids. From germline, CDR1 is SNHLY and CDR2 FYNNEI. Trimming removed 9 bases at V and 1 base at J, with 15 bases between. CDR3 residues: CASNPGGAQETQYF. Written as DNA, the CDR3 is TGTGCCAGTAACCCGGGCGGGGCCCAAGAGACCCAGTACTTC.